This TCR beta chain came from a study of cytomegalovirus exposure and HLA in healthy donors. Primers: 60 Vbeta forward and 13 Jbeta reverse. The method was immunoSEQ multiplex PCR; TCRdb's version includes in-frame clones alone and lacks a portion of them. The top ten clones hold roughly 1.4% of a sample with about 140,000 clones, approximately 84% of them seen once. This clonotype was sampled from a man younger than 45 in good health and CMV-seropositive. Sequenced sample: PBMCs.

CDR3 nucleotides: TGTGCCAGCAGCTTAGTGTCGGGACTAGCGGGAGGGCCGAGAAATGAGCAGTTCTTC. It encodes CASSLVSGLAGGPRNEQFF. This chain links TRBV5-5 with TRBJ2-1; 16 bases agree with TRBD2. CDR1 and CDR2 from the germline V gene are SGHKS and YYEKEE (reference sequence). The CDR3 has 19 residues. Trimming removed 2 bases from V and 7 bases from J; junction bases left unmatched: 12. Together with reference TRBV5-5 and TRBJ2-1, the CDR3 gives the full variable domain: DAGVTQSPTHLIKTRGQQVTLRCSPISGHKSVSWYQQVLGQGPQFIFQYYEKEERGRGNFPDRFSARQFPNYSSELNVNALLLGDSALYLCASSLVSGLAGGPRNEQFFGPGTRLTVL.